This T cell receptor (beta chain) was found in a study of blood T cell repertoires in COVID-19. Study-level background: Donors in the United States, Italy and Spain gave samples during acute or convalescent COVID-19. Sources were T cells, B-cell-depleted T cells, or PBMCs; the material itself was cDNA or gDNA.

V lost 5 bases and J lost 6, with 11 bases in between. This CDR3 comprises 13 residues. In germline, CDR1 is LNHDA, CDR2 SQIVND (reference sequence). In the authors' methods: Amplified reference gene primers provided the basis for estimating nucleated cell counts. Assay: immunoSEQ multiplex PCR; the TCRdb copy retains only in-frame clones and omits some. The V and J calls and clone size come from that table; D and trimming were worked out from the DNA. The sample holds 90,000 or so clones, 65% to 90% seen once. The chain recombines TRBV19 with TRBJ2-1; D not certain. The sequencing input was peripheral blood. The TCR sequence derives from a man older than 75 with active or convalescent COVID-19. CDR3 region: CASSVRNLNEQFF. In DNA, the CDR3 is TGTGCCAGTAGTGTGAGAAACCTCAATGAGCAGTTCTTC.